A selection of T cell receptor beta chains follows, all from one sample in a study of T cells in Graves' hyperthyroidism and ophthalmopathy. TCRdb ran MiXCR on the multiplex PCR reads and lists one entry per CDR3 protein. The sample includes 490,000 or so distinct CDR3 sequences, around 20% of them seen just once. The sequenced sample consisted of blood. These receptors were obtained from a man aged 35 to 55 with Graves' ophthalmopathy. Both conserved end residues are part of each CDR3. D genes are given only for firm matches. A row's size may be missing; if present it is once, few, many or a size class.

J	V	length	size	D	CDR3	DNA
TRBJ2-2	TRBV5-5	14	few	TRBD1	CASSSTGVVGELFF	TGTGCCAGCAGCTCAACAGGGGTAGTCGGGGAGCTGTTTTTT
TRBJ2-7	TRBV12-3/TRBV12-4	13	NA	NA	CASSPGMVYEQYF	TGTGCCAGCAGTCCCGGGATGGTCTACGAGCAGTACTTC
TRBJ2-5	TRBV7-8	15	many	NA	CASSPPGGREETQYF	TGTGCCAGCAGCCCCCCGGGGGGCCGGGAAGAGACCCAGTACTTC
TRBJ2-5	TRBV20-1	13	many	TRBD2	CSARVGGKETQYF	TGCAGTGCTAGAGTCGGGGGGAAAGAGACCCAGTACTTC
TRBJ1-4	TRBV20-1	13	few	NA	CSARRGQDEKLFF	TGCAGTGCTAGGAGGGGACAAGATGAAAAACTGTTTTTT
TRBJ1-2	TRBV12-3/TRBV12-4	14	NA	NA	CASSFNLANYGYTF	TGTGCCAGCAGTTTTAATTTGGCTAACTATGGCTACACCTTC
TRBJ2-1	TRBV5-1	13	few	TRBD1	CASSWTGADEQFF	TGCGCCAGCAGCTGGACAGGGGCCGATGAGCAGTTCTTC
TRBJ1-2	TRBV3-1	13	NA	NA	CASRARGLGGYTF	TGTGCCAGCAGGGCCCGGGGCCTGGGAGGCTACACCTTC
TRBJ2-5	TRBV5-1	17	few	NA	CASSLSGRVVWGETQYF	TGCGCCAGCAGCTTGTCGGGCAGGGTCGTTTGGGGAGAGACCCAGTACTTC
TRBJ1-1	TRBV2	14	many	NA	CASSEGQGNTEAFF	TGTGCCAGCAGTGAGGGGCAGGGGAACACTGAAGCTTTCTTT
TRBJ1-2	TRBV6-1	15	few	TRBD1	CASRTGTVINYGYTF	TGTGCCAGCAGGACCGGGACAGTCATTAACTATGGCTACACCTTC
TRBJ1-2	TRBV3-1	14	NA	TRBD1	CASRYTGDRHGYTF	TGTGCCAGCAGATACACAGGGGATCGGCATGGCTACACCTTC
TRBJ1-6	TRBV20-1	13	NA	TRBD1	CSASGTGFSPLHF	TGCAGTGCTAGCGGGACAGGGTTCTCACCCCTCCACTTT
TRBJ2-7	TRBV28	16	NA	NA	CASSLLEWGARYEQYF	TGTGCCAGCAGTTTATTGGAGTGGGGGGCGAGGTACGAGCAGTACTTC
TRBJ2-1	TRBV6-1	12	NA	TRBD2	CASRTSANEQFF	TGTGCCAGCAGGACTAGCGCCAATGAGCAGTTCTTC
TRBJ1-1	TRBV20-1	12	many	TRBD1	CSARGQGTEAFF	TGCAGTGCTCGCGGACAGGGCACTGAAGCTTTCTTT
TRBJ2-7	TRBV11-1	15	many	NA	CASSLEDRWGPEQYF	TGTGCCAGCAGCTTAGAGGACAGATGGGGTCCCGAGCAGTACTTC
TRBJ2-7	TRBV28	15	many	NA	CASSSRRSGLHEQYF	TGTGCCAGCAGTTCCAGGAGAAGCGGGTTACACGAGCAGTACTTC
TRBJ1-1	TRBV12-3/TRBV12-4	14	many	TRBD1	CASRPTGANTEAFF	TGTGCCAGCAGGCCGACAGGGGCGAACACTGAAGCTTTCTTT
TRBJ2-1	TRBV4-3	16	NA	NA	CASSWDERGPTVEQFF	TGCGCCAGCAGCTGGGACGAACGGGGACCTACCGTTGAGCAGTTCTTC
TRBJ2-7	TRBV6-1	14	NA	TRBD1	CASESGQDVYEQYF	TGTGCCAGCGAGTCAGGACAGGATGTATACGAGCAGTACTTC
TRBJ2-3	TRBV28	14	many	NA	CASSLSLPVDTQYF	TGTGCCAGCAGTCTCTCCCTCCCCGTAGATACGCAGTATTTT
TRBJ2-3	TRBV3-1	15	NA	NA	CASSQGLDRTDTQYF	TGTGCCAGCAGCCAAGGTTTGGACAGAACAGATACGCAGTATTTT
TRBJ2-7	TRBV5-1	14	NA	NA	CASSFLQSSYEQYF	TGCGCCAGCAGCTTTCTTCAGAGCTCCTACGAGCAGTACTTC
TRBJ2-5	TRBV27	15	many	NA	CASSLSDPNRETQYF	TGTGCCAGCAGTTTATCAGACCCTAACCGAGAGACCCAGTACTTC
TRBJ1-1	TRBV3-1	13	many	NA	CASSQKIGFEAFF	TGTGCCAGCAGCCAGAAGATCGGGTTTGAAGCTTTCTTT
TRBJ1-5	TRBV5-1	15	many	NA	CASRTGTDSNQPQHF	TGCGCCAGCAGGACCGGGACGGATAGCAATCAGCCCCAGCATTTT
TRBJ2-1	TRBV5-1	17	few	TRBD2	CASIPASGSFKNNEQFF	TGCGCCAGCATCCCGGCTAGCGGGAGTTTCAAGAACAATGAGCAGTTCTTC
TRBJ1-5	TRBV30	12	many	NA	CAWSTLGAFQHF	TGTGCCTGGAGTACCCTGGGGGCCTTCCAGCATTTT
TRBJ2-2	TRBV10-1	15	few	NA	CASSEDFANTGELFF	TGCGCCAGCAGTGAGGACTTCGCGAACACCGGGGAGCTGTTTTTT
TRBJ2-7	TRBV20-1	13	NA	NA	CSAPGWVNYEQYF	TGCAGTGCACCCGGTTGGGTCAACTACGAGCAGTACTTC
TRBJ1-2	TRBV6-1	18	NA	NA	CASSPRGGAALINYGYTF	TGTGCCAGCAGCCCCCGCGGGGGGGCCGCATTGATTAACTATGGCTACACCTTC
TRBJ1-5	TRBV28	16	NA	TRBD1	CASSLYGGQDNQPQHF	TGTGCCAGCAGTTTATATGGGGGACAGGACAATCAGCCCCAGCATTTT
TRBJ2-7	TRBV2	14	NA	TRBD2	CASNPSGGASEQYF	TGTGCCAGCAATCCTAGCGGGGGGGCAAGCGAGCAGTACTTC
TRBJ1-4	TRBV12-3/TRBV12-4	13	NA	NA	CASSFGALEKLFF	TGTGCCAGCAGTTTCGGCGCGCTGGAAAAACTGTTTTTT
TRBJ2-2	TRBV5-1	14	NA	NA	CASSTFTDTGELFF	TGCGCCAGCAGTACGTTCACGGACACCGGGGAGCTGTTTTTT
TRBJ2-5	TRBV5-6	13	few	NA	CASSPGPRETQYF	TGTGCCAGCAGCCCAGGTCCCCGGGAGACCCAGTACTTC
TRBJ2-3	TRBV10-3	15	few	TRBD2	CAASRLAGPADTQYF	TGTGCCGCGTCCCGGCTAGCGGGACCGGCAGATACGCAGTATTTT
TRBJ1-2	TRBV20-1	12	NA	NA	CSAQATNYGYTF	TGCAGTGCCCAGGCTACTAACTATGGCTACACCTTC
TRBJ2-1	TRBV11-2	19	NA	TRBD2	CASGYPPTGTSGIGNEQFF	TGTGCCAGCGGATACCCCCCTACCGGGACTAGCGGGATAGGCAATGAGCAGTTCTTC
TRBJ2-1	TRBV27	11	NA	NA	CASGGSAKQFF	TGTGCCAGCGGAGGGAGCGCGAAGCAGTTCTTC
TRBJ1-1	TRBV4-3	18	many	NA	CASSSKGGLFRLDTEAFF	TGCGCCAGCAGCTCAAAAGGGGGACTCTTCCGACTGGACACTGAAGCTTTCTTT
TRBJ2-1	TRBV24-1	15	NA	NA	CATSGVAGPSNEQFF	TGTGCCACCAGTGGAGTTGCGGGACCGTCCAATGAGCAGTTCTTC
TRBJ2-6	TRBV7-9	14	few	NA	CASSLNLGANVLTF	TGTGCCAGCAGCTTGAACCTTGGGGCCAACGTCCTGACTTTC
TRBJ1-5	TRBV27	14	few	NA	CASSFGGVHQPQHF	TGTGCCAGCAGTTTTGGGGGGGTTCATCAGCCCCAGCATTTT
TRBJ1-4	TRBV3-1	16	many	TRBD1	CASSLIQGETNEKLFF	TGTGCCAGCAGCCTAATACAGGGGGAAACTAATGAAAAACTGTTTTTT
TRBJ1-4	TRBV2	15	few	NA	CASSIDRKANEKLFF	TGTGCCAGCAGTATAGACAGGAAGGCTAATGAAAAACTGTTTTTT
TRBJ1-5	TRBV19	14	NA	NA	CASSLRHLNQPQHF	TGTGCCAGTAGTTTAAGACACCTCAATCAGCCCCAGCATTTT
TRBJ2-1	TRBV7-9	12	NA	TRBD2	CASRLREDEQFF	TGTGCCAGCAGACTTCGGGAGGATGAGCAGTTCTTC
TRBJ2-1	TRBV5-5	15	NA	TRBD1	CASSSPGQGVEEQFF	TGTGCCAGCAGCTCCCCGGGACAGGGGGTTGAAGAGCAGTTCTTC
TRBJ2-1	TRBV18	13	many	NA	CASSPLEGNEQFF	TGTGCCAGCTCACCCTTGGAGGGGAATGAGCAGTTCTTC
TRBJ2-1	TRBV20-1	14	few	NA	CSASGEITYNEQFF	TGCAGTGCTAGCGGGGAGATAACCTACAATGAGCAGTTCTTC
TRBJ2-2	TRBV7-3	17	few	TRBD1	CASSLGETGPNTGELFF	TGTGCCAGCAGCTTGGGGGAGACAGGGCCGAACACCGGGGAGCTGTTTTTT
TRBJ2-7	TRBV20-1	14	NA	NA	CSARDVDSSYEQYF	TGCAGTGCTAGAGATGTGGACAGCTCCTACGAGCAGTACTTC
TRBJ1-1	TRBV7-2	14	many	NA	CASSFRVGDTEAFF	TGTGCCAGCAGCTTCAGGGTGGGGGACACTGAAGCTTTCTTT
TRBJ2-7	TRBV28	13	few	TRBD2	CASSYLGGYEQYF	TGTGCCAGCAGTTACCTCGGGGGGTACGAGCAGTACTTC
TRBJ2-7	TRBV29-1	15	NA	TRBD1	CSVELGTGDVDEQYF	TGCAGCGTGGAGCTGGGGACAGGGGACGTCGACGAGCAGTACTTC